Listed below are T cell receptor beta chains from one sample, sequenced in a study of OX40 agonist ivuxolimab in advanced cancers. Sequencing used immunoSEQ multiplex PCR; TCRdb keeps in-frame clones, though not all of them. The table has approximately 99,000 clones, roughly nine tenths seen once. This sample comprised CD4+ or CD8+ T cells sorted from blood, obtained in a trial of the OX40 agonist ivuxolimab. The receptors derive from an adult with an advanced solid tumor such as melanoma, head and neck, liver or kidney cancer. Both conserved end residues are part of each CDR3. The D gene is left open where the match is weak. Size is stated for part of the rows, as once, few or many counts, or as a class when the clone is expanded.

. | 14 | TRBJ1-2 | . | TRBV7-8 | TGTGCCAGCAGCTTAGCGGGTAGGGGCTATGGCTACACCTTC | CASSLAGRGYGYTF
once | 15 | TRBJ1-2 | TRBD1 | TRBV18 | TGTGCCAGCTCACCAGACAGGGCATCTGGCGATGGCTACACCTTC | CASSPDRASGDGYTF
. | 13 | TRBJ2-5 | TRBD2 | TRBV7-9 | TGTGCCAGCAGCGTTAGCGGGGTGGAGACCCAGTACTTC | CASSVSGVETQYF
. | 14 | TRBJ1-5 | TRBD1 | TRBV7-8 | TGTGCCAGCAGCTCGGGACAGGGGCTTCAGCCCCAGCATTTT | CASSSGQGLQPQHF
. | 15 | TRBJ2-5 | . | TRBV10-1 | TGCGCCAGCAGTGGAGGCGGTAGCGGAGAAGAGACCCAGTACTTC | CASSGGGSGEETQYF
. | 14 | TRBJ1-5 | . | TRBV19 | TGTGCCAGTAGTCGGCCAGGGGGCAATCAGCCCCAGCATTTT | CASSRPGGNQPQHF
many | 11 | TRBJ2-7 | . | TRBV11-3 | TGTGCCAGCAGCAGAGAATACGAGCAGTACTTC | CASSREYEQYF
. | 14 | TRBJ1-2 | . | TRBV7-9 | TGTGCCAGCAGCTTAGCGACGTCCGCCTGGGGCTACACCTTC | CASSLATSAWGYTF
. | 15 | TRBJ1-2 | . | TRBV7-8 | TGTGCCAGCAGCCCCCGGGGGCCACAGGGCTATGGCTACACCTTC | CASSPRGPQGYGYTF
few | 13 | TRBJ1-2 | . | TRBV5-1 | TGCGCCAGCAGCTTCGAAGGACAGTATGGCTACACCTTC | CASSFEGQYGYTF
medium-sized | 15 | TRBJ2-7 | TRBD2 | TRBV7-2 | TGTGCCAGCAGCCCCAGTGGGACTACGGGTTACGAGCAGTACTTC | CASSPSGTTGYEQYF
. | 15 | TRBJ1-1 | TRBD1 | TRBV19 | TGTGCCAGTAGCCGGGACAGGGGGTTGAACACTGAAGCTTTCTTT | CASSRDRGLNTEAFF
. | 15 | TRBJ2-1 | TRBD1 | TRBV25-1 | TGTGCCAGCACCAACAGGGGACGTTCCTACAATGAGCAGTTCTTC | CASTNRGRSYNEQFF
. | 16 | TRBJ2-7 | TRBD2 | TRBV5-1 | TGCGCCAGCAGCTCCGGACTAGCGGGAGCCCCCTACGAGCAGTACTTC | CASSSGLAGAPYEQYF
. | 12 | TRBJ2-7 | . | TRBV7-9 | TGTGCCAGCAGCTTGATAGGGTACGAGCAGTACTTC | CASSLIGYEQYF
. | 14 | TRBJ1-1 | . | TRBV30 | TGTGCCTGGAGTGGCCTACAGTCGAACACTGAAGCTTTCTTT | CAWSGLQSNTEAFF
. | 14 | TRBJ2-3 | . | TRBV4-1 | TGCGCCAGCAGCCAGTTGGGGGATACAGATACGCAGTATTTT | CASSQLGDTDTQYF
. | 15 | TRBJ2-2 | . | TRBV2 | TGTGCCAGCAGTGAAGACAGGGCAGCCACCGGGGAGCTGTTTTTT | CASSEDRAATGELFF
. | 16 | TRBJ1-2 | . | TRBV5-4 | TGTGCCAGCAGCTCCCCGTGGGGAATCGCTAACTATGGCTACACCTTC | CASSSPWGIANYGYTF
. | 14 | TRBJ2-2 | . | TRBV4-3 | TGCGCCAGCAGCCAAGAACCGGTCACCGGGGAGCTGTTTTTT | CASSQEPVTGELFF
. | 11 | TRBJ2-1 | . | TRBV7-9 | TGTGCCAGCAGCCTAAAAGGTGAGCAGTTCTTC | CASSLKGEQFF
few | 14 | TRBJ1-3 | . | TRBV2 | TGTGCCAGCAGTGCGGGGGCCTTTGGAAACACCATATATTTT | CASSAGAFGNTIYF
. | 14 | TRBJ2-3 | . | TRBV5-1 | TGCGCCAGCAGCTCAACAGGGAGCGCAGATACGCAGTATTTT | CASSSTGSADTQYF
. | 15 | TRBJ2-1 | . | TRBV5-1 | TGCGCCAGCAGCGTGGGGACCAGTATCTACAATGAGCAGTTCTTC | CASSVGTSIYNEQFF
. | 14 | TRBJ1-2 | TRBD1 | TRBV7-9 | TGTGCCAGCAGCTCCCGGACAGGGAAGGATGGCTACACCTTC | CASSSRTGKDGYTF
once | 15 | TRBJ2-7 | . | TRBV19 | TGTGCCAGTAGTATAGGGGGCGGGGCCCTCTACGAGCAGTACTTC | CASSIGGGALYEQYF
. | 17 | TRBJ1-3 | . | TRBV5-4 | TGTGCCAGCAGCTTGGGAGGAGTGACGGGCTCTGGAAACACCATATATTTT | CASSLGGVTGSGNTIYF
. | 15 | TRBJ1-5 | TRBD1 | TRBV6-5 | TGTGCCAGCAGAACGGACAGGGAAGGCAATCAGCCCCAGCATTTT | CASRTDREGNQPQHF
. | 16 | TRBJ2-5 | . | TRBV7-9 | TGTGCCAGCAGCTCCGGCAATCTGCTCTTCCAAGAGACCCAGTACTTC | CASSSGNLLFQETQYF
. | 11 | TRBJ1-3 | . | TRBV7-9 | TGTGCCAGCATGGGGGGAAACACCATATATTTT | CASMGGNTIYF
. | 16 | TRBJ2-7 | . | TRBV19 | TGTGCCAGTAGTAGGGAACTGAGATCCCTGACCTACGAGCAGTACTTC | CASSRELRSLTYEQYF
. | 14 | TRBJ1-1 | TRBD1 | TRBV6-1 | TGTGCCAGCAGTGAACCGGGACAGCCGTTTGAAGCTTTCTTT | CASSEPGQPFEAFF
. | 14 | TRBJ1-1 | . | TRBV9 | TGTGCCAGCAGCGTAGAGCCGGGAAGGACTGAAGCTTTCTTT | CASSVEPGRTEAFF
. | 14 | TRBJ2-5 | . | TRBV7-2 | TGTGCCAGCAGCTTAGCGGGAGTGGGAGAGACCCAGTACTTC | CASSLAGVGETQYF
. | 13 | TRBJ1-4 | TRBD1 | TRBV16 | TGTGCCAGCAGCCGGGACAGGGATGAAAAACTGTTTTTT | CASSRDRDEKLFF
. | 11 | TRBJ1-1 | . | TRBV11-3 | TGTGCCAGCAGCTCCGGGGGCGGAGCTTTCTTT | CASSSGGGAFF
once | 16 | TRBJ2-7 | . | TRBV9 | TGTGCCAGCAGCGTTTCCGGAGGGGCAGGGGAAGACGAGCAGTACTTC | CASSVSGGAGEDEQYF
once | 12 | TRBJ1-4 | . | TRBV5-1 | TGCGCCAGCAGCACCGGCGGGGAAAAACTGTTTTTT | CASSTGGEKLFF
. | 14 | TRBJ2-7 | . | TRBV6-5 | TGTGCCAGCAGTTATGGACGGGACTCCTACGAGCAGTACTTC | CASSYGRDSYEQYF
. | 16 | TRBJ2-2 | . | TRBV7-9 | TGTGCCAGCAGCCCCCCGGGACCCCGAACGACCGGGGAGCTGTTTTTT | CASSPPGPRTTGELFF
once | 14 | TRBJ1-1 | TRBD1 | TRBV7-9 | TGTGCCAGCATACTGACAGGGGGAAGCACTGAAGCTTTCTTT | CASILTGGSTEAFF
. | 13 | TRBJ2-3 | . | TRBV5-4 | TGTGCCAGCGGAGGGAAGGATACAGATACGCAGTATTTT | CASGGKDTDTQYF